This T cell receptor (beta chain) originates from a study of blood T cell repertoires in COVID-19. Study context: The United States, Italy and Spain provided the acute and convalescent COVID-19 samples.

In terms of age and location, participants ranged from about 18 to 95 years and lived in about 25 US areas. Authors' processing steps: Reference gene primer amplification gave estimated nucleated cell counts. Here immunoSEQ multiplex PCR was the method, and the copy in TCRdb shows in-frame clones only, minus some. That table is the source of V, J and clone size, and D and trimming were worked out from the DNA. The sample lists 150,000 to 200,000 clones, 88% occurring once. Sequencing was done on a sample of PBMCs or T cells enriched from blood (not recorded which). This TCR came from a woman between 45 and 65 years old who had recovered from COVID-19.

CDR3 nucleotide sequence: TGTGCCAGCGGCGGGACAGTTACCGGGGAGCTGTTTTTT. Translated: CASGGTVTGELFF. The chain carries TRBV19 and TRBJ2-2, with D possibly TRBD1 on 7 matching bases. Germline V gives CDR1 LNHDA, CDR2 SQIVND (reference sequence). V was clipped by 9 bases and J by 5 bases, with 13 bases between them. The CDR3 has 13 amino acids.